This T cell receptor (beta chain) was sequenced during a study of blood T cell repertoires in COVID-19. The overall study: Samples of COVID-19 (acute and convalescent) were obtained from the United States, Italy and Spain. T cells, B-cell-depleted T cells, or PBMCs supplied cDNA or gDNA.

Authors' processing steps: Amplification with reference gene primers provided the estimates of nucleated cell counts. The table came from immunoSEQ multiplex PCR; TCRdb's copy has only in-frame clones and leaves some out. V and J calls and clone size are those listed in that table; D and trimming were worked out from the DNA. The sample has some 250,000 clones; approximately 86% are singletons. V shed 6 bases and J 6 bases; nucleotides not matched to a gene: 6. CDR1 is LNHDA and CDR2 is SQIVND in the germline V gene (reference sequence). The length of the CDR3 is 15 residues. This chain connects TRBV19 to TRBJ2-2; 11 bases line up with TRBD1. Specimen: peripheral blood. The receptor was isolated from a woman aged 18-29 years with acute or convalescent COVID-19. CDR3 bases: TGTGCCAGTAGCAAGGGGACAGGGGGTTCCGGGGAGCTGTTTTTT. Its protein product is CASSKGTGGSGELFF.